The source of this TCR beta chain is a study of T cell repertoires in cytomegalovirus infection. Study-level information: It can be stated that public TCR beta signatures indicated CMV infection as well as a matching HLA type.

This clonotype has more than one count but fewer than ten. V shed 0 bases and J shed 2 bases, with 12 bases lying between them. CDR3 length: 16 amino acids. The germline CDR1 and CDR2 sequences are SGDLS and YYNGEE. TCRdb re-called the reads through MiXCR, storing one row per CDR3 protein. The repertoire holds roughly 630,000 distinct CDR3 sequences, more than 20% seen once, with around 7.6% in the top ten. The sequencing sample was made of CD8+ T cells from PBMCs. This chain connects TRBV9 to TRBJ2-1; possibly TRBD1 or TRBD2 for D (5 bases each). This TCR came from a human donor in good health (CMV status not recorded). Some clones in this sample may be carry-over from other donors' samples. The DNA for the CDR3 is TGTGCCAGCAGCGTAGTCGAGGGGAGAACCTACAATGAGCAGTTCTTC. Its translation: CASSVVEGRTYNEQFF.